A single sample is the source of the 7 T cell receptor beta chains below, sequenced in a study of vaccination effects on CD4 cells after COVID-19. Data came from immunoSEQ multiplex PCR; TCRdb stores just in-frame clones and leaves some out. The sample consists of around 32,000 clones, roughly two thirds of them appearing once. In the ViraFEST assay, antigen-specific CD4+ clonotypes were identified by expansion after peptide-pool stimulation. On approximately day 9 of culture, CD4+ T cells were separated out. As their vaccination, participants received two doses of either BNT162b2 or mRNA-1273. No antigen has been assigned to these receptors. The material was CD4+ T cells from PBMCs cultured with HCoV-229E spike peptides, obtained after COVID-19 vaccination. These receptors were collected from a human donor who received a COVID-19 vaccine.

The CDR3 loop reads CASSEILVSNEQFF. The CDR3 nucleotides are TGTGCCAGCAGTGAAATTTTAGTTTCCAATGAGCAGTTCTTC. The V and J genes are TRBV2 and TRBJ2-1; D is unresolved. CDR3 size: 14 residues. The V gene lost 2 bases and the J gene lost 6 bases, with 11 bases spanning the gap. CDR1 is SNHLY and CDR2 is FYNNEI in the germline V gene.

The chain recombines TRBV6-5 with TRBJ1-5; 8 nucleotides line up with TRBD1. V dropped 6 bases and J dropped 4; count of bases not matched to a gene: 8. Looked up from germline, CDR1 is MNHEY and CDR2 is SVGAGI. The CDR3 contains 15 residues. The CDR3 reads CASRNGGQGNQPQHF. CDR3 DNA: TGTGCCAGCAGGAATGGAGGACAGGGAAATCAGCCCCAGCATTTT.

V usage is TRBV19 and J usage is TRBJ1-1, with a weak D call TRBD1 (5 bases). This CDR3 spans 13 amino acids. Trimming left V 11 bases short and J 3 bases short, with 16 bases between. The germline V gene encodes CDR1 LNHDA and CDR2 SQIVND (reference sequence). This CDR3 is CACRGAGYTEAFF. The CDR3 DNA sequence: TGTGCCTGCCGGGGCGCAGGATACACTGAAGCTTTCTTT.

This clone was counted a few times. The J gene is TRBJ1-2, the V gene TRBV5-8, with 8 bases aligning to TRBD1. This CDR3 is built from 16 residues. Germline CDR1 reads SGHTS; CDR2 reads YDEGEE. Unmatched junction bases numbered 5, after V lost 1 base and J lost 0 bases. The CDR3 protein is CASSLWTGSSNYGYTF. For the CDR3, the DNA is TGTGCCAGCAGCTTGTGGACAGGGTCATCTAACTATGGCTACACCTTC.

The chain recombines TRBV19 with TRBJ2-2, with D possibly being TRBD1 (6 bases). CDR1 is LNHDA and CDR2 is SQIVND in the germline V gene (reference sequence). The CDR3 consists of 14 residues. The V end lost 5 bases, the J end lost 4 bases, and 11 bases lay between the germline ends. This CDR3 reads CASSLGARTGELFF. CDR3 in DNA: TGTGCCAGTAGTTTGGGGGCGCGCACCGGGGAGCTGTTTTTT.

J is TRBJ2-5 and V is TRBV5-1; unclear D gene. CDR1 and CDR2 from the germline V gene are SGHRS and YFSETQ. Trimming shortened V by 3 bases and J by 9 bases, and 9 bases separated the two germline ends. The CDR3 spans 11 residues. The CDR3 here is CASSSRTAQYF. The CDR3 bases are TGCGCCAGCAGCTCGAGGACGGCCCAGTACTTC.

This chain uses TRBV6-6 with TRBJ1-2; a possible D gene is TRBD1 (5 bases). This CDR3 spans 16 amino acids. Trimming took off 6 bases at V and 5 bases at J, with 22 bases between the two ends. Looked up from germline, CDR1 is MNHNY and CDR2 is SVGAGI (reference sequence). The CDR3 loop reads CASSHRQSGVEYGYTF. CDR3 in DNA: TGTGCCAGCAGCCACCGACAGTCCGGGGTCGAATATGGCTACACCTTC.